The 22 T cell receptor beta chains below were found in one sample sequenced in a study of blood T cell repertoires in COVID-19. The protocol was immunoSEQ multiplex PCR, while the TCRdb copy is restricted to in-frame clones and leaves out a portion. Of some 50,000 clones in the sample, approximately 80% were seen once. Sequenced material: peripheral blood. The source is a human donor in a cohort sampled during active COVID-19.

V is TRBV5-1 and J is TRBJ1-1, with 7 bases fitting TRBD1. This CDR3 has 15 residues. Germline loops: CDR1 SGHRS, CDR2 YFSETQ. Trimming took 1 base from V and 1 from J; bases not matched to a gene: 4. The DNA of the CDR3 is TGCGCCAGCAGCTTGACAGGGGCCCAGAACACTGAAGCTTTCTTT. As protein: CASSLTGAQNTEAFF.

The V and J genes are TRBV5-1 and TRBJ2-3, with 11 bases fitting TRBD1. V dropped 3 bases and J dropped 4; count of bases not matched to a gene: 4. In germline, CDR1 is SGHRS, CDR2 YFSETQ. The CDR3 length is 15 residues. The CDR3, as DNA: TGCGCCAGCAGCTCCGGACAGGGGGCATCAGATACGCAGTATTTT. Translating it yields CASSSGQGASDTQYF.

This chain connects TRBV7-8 to TRBJ2-5, with 7 nucleotides matching TRBD1. The V and J ends lost 5 bases and 0 bases, in that order; junction bases with no gene match: 6. CDR3 length equals 15 residues. Germline loops: CDR1 SGHVS, CDR2 FQNEAQ. This CDR3 is CASSVTGTDQETQYF. CDR3 bases: TGTGCCAGCAGCGTAACCGGGACAGACCAAGAGACCCAGTACTTC.

The gene calls are TRBV30 and TRBJ2-7, with unresolved D. Trimming took off 1 base at V and 7 bases at J, with 17 bases between the two ends. Germline values: CDR1 GTSNPN, CDR2 SVGIG (reference sequence). The CDR3 runs 14 residues. DNA for the CDR3: TGTGCCTGGAGTGGTGAGTGGCTCAGGATGGAGCAGTACTTC. It is translated as CAWSGEWLRMEQYF.

The J gene is TRBJ2-5, the V gene TRBV12-3 or TRBV12-4, with D perhaps TRBD2 (5 bases). V was clipped by 4 bases and J by 8 bases, with 8 bases between them. The CDR3 runs 11 residues. CDR3 sequence reads: CASSSEGTQYF. The DNA of the CDR3 is TGTGCCAGCAGTTCAGAGGGTACCCAGTACTTC.

Details on this clone: A junction end diverges from the germline sequence, so it may reflect a read error. V and J are TRBV9 and TRBJ2-1, with 9 nucleotides matching TRBD1. Germline values: CDR1 SGDLS, CDR2 YYNGEE. The CDR3 is made up of 15 amino acids. CDR3 protein: CASNVGTGSYNEQFF. CDR3 nucleotides: TGTGCCAGCAACGTAGGGACAGGGAGCTACAATGAGCAGTTCTTC. The complete variable domain, with remaining parts taken from reference TRBV9 and TRBJ2-1, reads DSGVTQTPKHLITATGQRVTLRCSPRSGDLSVYWYQQSLDQGLQFLIQYYNGEERAKGNILERFSAQQFPDLHSELNLSSLELGDSALYFCASNVGTGSYNEQFFGPGTRLTVL.

The V gene is TRBV27, the J gene TRBJ2-3; the match to TRBD1 covers 7 bases. This CDR3 has 15 residues. V was pared by 6 bases and J by 4 bases, with 10 bases of the junction left unmatched. Germline V gene data show CDR1 as MNHEY and CDR2 as SMNVEV (reference sequence). The CDR3 DNA sequence: TGTGCCAGCAGGCAGACAGGGATTTCGGCAGATACGCAGTATTTT. It is translated as CASRQTGISADTQYF.

The table lists this clone with a count of one. The chain is built from TRBV7-2 and TRBJ2-1, with 9 bases aligning to TRBD2. The CDR3 is made up of 14 amino acids. Germline loops: CDR1 SGHTA, CDR2 FQGNSA. The junction had 3 bases not matched to a gene; V was cut back by 3 bases and J by 6 bases. The CDR3 region is CASSFGLASNEQFF. The CDR3, as DNA: TGTGCCAGCAGCTTTGGACTAGCGAGCAATGAGCAGTTCTTC.

A few counts support this clone. V and J are TRBV14 and TRBJ1-1; D remains unclear. Trimming stripped 2 bases from V and 10 bases from J, with 14 bases between. The CDR3 has 13 residues. CDR1 is SGHDN, CDR2 FVKESK, per germline. CDR3 nucleotides: TGTGCCAGCAGCCAAACAGAGAAGGGAGGAGCTTTCTTT. Its translation: CASSQTEKGGAFF. Using reference TRBV14 and TRBJ1-1 for the parts outside the CDR3, the full variable domain is EAGVTQFPSHSVIEKGQTVTLRCDPISGHDNLYWYRRVMGKEIKFLLHFVKESKQDESGMPNNRFLAERTGGTYSTLKVQPAELEDSGVYFCASSQTEKGGAFFGQGTRLTVV.

This clone occurred once. This chain uses TRBV29-1 with TRBJ1-3, with a possible D match to TRBD1 (6 bases). The germline gives CDR1 SQVTM, CDR2 ANQGSEA. V lost 2 bases and J lost 3, with 8 bases in between. This CDR3 has 13 residues. CDR3 region: CSVERQDGNTIYF. The CDR3 DNA reads TGCAGCGTTGAAAGACAGGATGGAAACACCATATATTTT.

The chain links TRBV15 to TRBJ1-5; D gene ambiguous. Looked up from germline, CDR1 is LNHNV and CDR2 is YYDKDF (reference sequence). Trimming took off 1 base at V and 5 bases at J, with 6 bases between the two ends. The CDR3 loop spans 13 amino acids. The CDR3 spells CATSRALYQPQHF. In DNA, the CDR3 is TGTGCCACCAGCAGAGCCCTATATCAGCCCCAGCATTTT.

The chain employs TRBV18 and TRBJ2-7, with a possible D match to TRBD1 (6 bases). The CDR3 has 14 amino acids. V lost 2 bases, J lost 2 bases, and 10 bases lay in between. CDR1 is KGHSH, CDR2 LQKENI, per germline. CDR3 coding DNA: TGTGCCAGCTCACCAGGAAGGGGGACCTACGAGCAGTACTTC. As protein: CASSPGRGTYEQYF.

The V gene is TRBV11-3, the J gene TRBJ2-3; 10 bases fit TRBD2. Germline CDR1 SGHNT, CDR2 YENEEA. V shed 5 bases and J 3 bases; nucleotides not matched to a gene: 8. The CDR3 is 16 residues long. The CDR3 protein is CASSLGVAGGTDTQYF. As DNA, the CDR3 is TGTGCCAGCAGCCTAGGGGTAGCGGGAGGAACAGATACGCAGTATTTT. The full variable domain, rest sourced from reference TRBV11-3 and TRBJ2-3, is EAGVVQSPRYKIIEKKQPVAFWCNPISGHNTLYWYLQNLGQGPELLIRYENEEAVDDSQLPKDRFSAERLKGVDSTLKIQPAELGDSAVYLCASSLGVAGGTDTQYFGPGTRLTVL.

The J gene is TRBJ2-7, the V gene TRBV5-1; TRBD2 might be the D (6 bases). With 8 bases removed from V and 1 base from J, the gap between germline ends came to 13 bases. Germline V lookup: CDR1 SGHRS, CDR2 YFSETQ. The CDR3 spans 13 residues. CDR3 protein: CASTPGGSYEQYF. Here the CDR3 DNA reads TGCGCCAGTACCCCCGGAGGGTCCTACGAGCAGTACTTC.

V and J are TRBV12-3 or TRBV12-4 and TRBJ1-3; tentative D call: TRBD1 (5 bases). The CDR3 loop spans 13 amino acids. The V end lost 7 bases, the J end lost 0 bases, and 7 bases lay between the germline ends. The CDR3 reads CASTGNSGNTIYF. The DNA for the CDR3 is TGTGCCAGCACAGGGAACTCTGGAAACACCATATATTTT.

The V call is TRBV5-1, the J call TRBJ2-1; 8 nucleotides align to TRBD2. Germline CDR1 reads SGHRS; CDR2 reads YFSETQ. V lost 0 bases and J lost 4; bases outside the gene matches: 3. The CDR3 contains 15 residues. The DNA for the CDR3 is TGCGCCAGCAGCTTGGTTCAGCGGGAGTACAATGAGCAGTTCTTC. It is translated as CASSLVQREYNEQFF.

This clone appeared a few times. Germline is not matched at one junction end, which may reflect a read error. J is TRBJ2-4 and V is TRBV7-9; TRBD1 is a possible D gene (5 bases). The CDR3 runs 10 residues. From germline, CDR1 is SEHNR and CDR2 FQNEAQ (reference sequence). The CDR3 sequence is CASSLDRLTF. DNA of the CDR3: TGTGCCAGCAGCTTAGACAGGTTAACCTTC.

Turning to this clone: The sample carries other DNA sequences with the same CDR3. V gene TRBV27 combines with J gene TRBJ2-7; D possibly corresponds to TRBD2 (5 bases). In germline, CDR1 is MNHEY, CDR2 SMNVEV (reference sequence). The CDR3 consists of 13 residues. The V end lost 5 bases, the J end lost 6 bases, and 14 bases lay between the germline ends. CDR3: CASSPTSAGEQYF. In nucleotides, the CDR3 is TGTGCCAGCAGTCCTACTAGTGCGGGCGAGCAGTACTTC.

This clone appeared once. The chain links TRBV5-1 to TRBJ2-7; 11 nucleotides match TRBD2. V was clipped by 4 bases and J by 1 base; unmatched bases: 10. Per germline, CDR1 SGHRS and CDR2 YFSETQ. The CDR3 is 17 amino acids. For the CDR3, the DNA is TGCGCCAGCAGCGTGGGACTAGCGGACTGGGCTTCCTACGAGCAGTACTTC. Residues: CASSVGLADWASYEQYF.

CDR3 bases: TGCGCCAGCAGCTTAACTAGCGGGAGGTCAGATACGCAGTATTTT. Translating gives CASSLTSGRSDTQYF. V gene TRBV5-1 combines with J gene TRBJ2-3; 12 positions agree with TRBD2. CDR1 and CDR2 (germline): SGHRS, YFSETQ. The J segment lost 4 bases and the V segment lost 2 bases, leaving 2 bases of the junction unmatched. This CDR3 spans 15 amino acids.

The rearrangement joins TRBV19 to TRBJ2-2; 14 bases are shared with TRBD2. The CDR3 extends over 16 amino acids. Germline-derived CDR1 and CDR2 are LNHDA and SQIVND (reference sequence). V gave up 6 bases and J gave up 4 bases; unmatched junction bases: 4. Here the CDR3 reads CASRPGLAGVTGELFF. Written as DNA, the CDR3 is TGTGCCAGTAGACCGGGACTAGCGGGAGTCACCGGGGAGCTGTTTTTT.

The chain uses TRBV10-2 and TRBJ1-2, with D perhaps matching TRBD1 (6 bases). The CDR3 loop spans 15 amino acids. The V end lost 3 bases, the J end lost 4 bases, and 15 bases lay between the germline ends. Germline lookup yields CDR1 WSHSY and CDR2 SAAADI. The CDR3 DNA reads TGCGCCAGCAGTGACCCCGACAGGAGGCTCTATGGCTACACCTTC. Encoded protein: CASSDPDRRLYGYTF.